This is a list of T cell receptor beta chains from one sample in a study of cytomegalovirus exposure and HLA in healthy donors. The assay was immunoSEQ multiplex PCR, and TCRdb's table has in-frame clones only and misses some. The sample includes around 110,000 clones, roughly 82% of them seen just once. Sequenced material: PBMCs. Every receptor here comes from a man in his thirties or forties in good health and CMV-seropositive. CDR3s include the opening cysteine and the closing phenylalanine or tryptophan. The order of the fields is J gene, D gene, V gene, CDR3 protein. A D gene is named only where the DNA matches it firmly.

j_call: TRBJ2-4
d_call: NA
v_call: TRBV6-5
cdr3_aa: CASSYSTGAKNIQYF

j_call: TRBJ1-1
d_call: NA
v_call: TRBV11-2
cdr3_aa: CASNPWYGGAEAFF

j_call: TRBJ2-1
d_call: TRBD2
v_call: TRBV9
cdr3_aa: CASSVEALAGGNNEQFF

j_call: TRBJ1-5
d_call: NA
v_call: TRBV7-8
cdr3_aa: CASSFPGDNQPQHF

j_call: TRBJ1-3
d_call: NA
v_call: TRBV6-6
cdr3_aa: CASRSTGLGNTIYF

j_call: TRBJ2-7
d_call: TRBD1
v_call: TRBV5-1
cdr3_aa: CASSPGQGEYEQYF

j_call: TRBJ1-1
d_call: NA
v_call: TRBV5-1
cdr3_aa: CASSLGGGAGTEAFF

j_call: TRBJ1-4
d_call: TRBD1
v_call: TRBV5-1
cdr3_aa: CASSRQGATNEKLFF

j_call: TRBJ1-1
d_call: NA
v_call: TRBV27
cdr3_aa: CASRWRTASNTEAFF

j_call: TRBJ1-1
d_call: TRBD1
v_call: TRBV14
cdr3_aa: CASSQGDRVDTEAFF

j_call: TRBJ1-1
d_call: NA
v_call: TRBV11-3
cdr3_aa: CASSVSGANTEAFF

j_call: TRBJ2-5
d_call: TRBD2
v_call: TRBV6-5
cdr3_aa: CASSYGGGLETQYF

j_call: TRBJ1-1
d_call: NA
v_call: TRBV19
cdr3_aa: CASSTSGNTEAFF

j_call: TRBJ1-2
d_call: NA
v_call: TRBV30
cdr3_aa: CAWITQNVYGYTF

j_call: TRBJ1-4
d_call: TRBD1
v_call: TRBV7-9
cdr3_aa: CASSQGQSNEKLFF

j_call: TRBJ2-7
d_call: TRBD2
v_call: TRBV7-9
cdr3_aa: CSSSLLAGGISYEQYF

j_call: TRBJ2-7
d_call: NA
v_call: TRBV7-9
cdr3_aa: CASSTRQARSSYEQYF

j_call: TRBJ1-5
d_call: TRBD1
v_call: TRBV7-9
cdr3_aa: CASSFSLGHRGNNQPQHF

j_call: TRBJ2-3
d_call: TRBD2
v_call: TRBV5-1
cdr3_aa: CATTIAGAYTDTQYF

j_call: TRBJ1-2
d_call: NA
v_call: TRBV6-1
cdr3_aa: CASSEGDRNYGYTF

j_call: TRBJ2-3
d_call: NA
v_call: TRBV7-9
cdr3_aa: CASSLGGGGSDTQYF

j_call: TRBJ2-3
d_call: NA
v_call: TRBV19
cdr3_aa: CASSMSFSTDTQYF

j_call: TRBJ2-5
d_call: NA
v_call: TRBV27
cdr3_aa: CASKSTGGGGETQYF

j_call: TRBJ1-2
d_call: NA
v_call: TRBV11-2
cdr3_aa: CASSLDWTDGYTF

j_call: TRBJ2-1
d_call: TRBD1
v_call: TRBV5-1
cdr3_aa: CASSRTGEIGEQFF

j_call: TRBJ1-1
d_call: NA
v_call: TRBV2
cdr3_aa: CAKIAEINTEAFF

j_call: TRBJ2-3
d_call: NA
v_call: TRBV11-3
cdr3_aa: CASSLEQDGTDTQYF

j_call: TRBJ2-5
d_call: NA
v_call: TRBV5-1
cdr3_aa: CASSNREDGAETQYF

j_call: TRBJ2-3
d_call: NA
v_call: TRBV18
cdr3_aa: CASSWMEGAQGTDTQYF

j_call: TRBJ2-3
d_call: TRBD2
v_call: TRBV5-6
cdr3_aa: CASSYGAGPSTDTQYF

j_call: TRBJ1-1
d_call: TRBD1
v_call: TRBV4-1
cdr3_aa: CASSQDRDRGFWITEAFF

j_call: TRBJ2-1
d_call: TRBD1
v_call: TRBV4-2
cdr3_aa: CASSPGQGPPNEQFF